The rows below give T cell receptor beta chains drawn from one sample of a study of PD-1 blockade in classical Hodgkin lymphoma. Repertoires were generated with immunoSEQ multiplex PCR, while TCRdb's copy carries only in-frame clones and drops some. Counted here are about 27,000 clones, 65% to 80% occurring once; the ten biggest clones make up less than 2.5%. This specimen was CD4+ T cells from blood, taken at baseline. The receptors originated from a human donor with classical Hodgkin lymphoma. The CDR3 runs from the conserved cysteine through the conserved F or W. A D gene is named only where the DNA matches it firmly. Not all rows give a size; the values are once, few, many and, for expanded clones, a class.

j_call: TRBJ2-5
d_call: .
v_call: TRBV27
clone_size: .
cdr3_aa: CASSLDGTLPGTQYF
cdr3_nt: TGTGCCAGCAGTTTAGACGGGACCCTACCGGGAACCCAGTACTTC

j_call: TRBJ2-3
d_call: TRBD2
v_call: TRBV7-2
clone_size: .
cdr3_aa: CASSLALAGGSLYF
cdr3_nt: TGTGCCAGCAGCTTAGCGCTAGCGGGGGGTTCTCTGTATTTT

j_call: TRBJ1-2
d_call: TRBD1
v_call: TRBV2
clone_size: .
cdr3_aa: CASRGTGETWNYGYTF
cdr3_nt: TGTGCCAGCAGAGGGACAGGCGAAACCTGGAACTATGGCTACACCTTC

j_call: TRBJ1-6
d_call: .
v_call: TRBV7-6
clone_size: .
cdr3_aa: CASSLALEDSPLHF
cdr3_nt: TGTGCCAGCAGCTTAGCGCTTGAGGATTCACCCCTCCACTTT

j_call: TRBJ1-1
d_call: .
v_call: TRBV30
clone_size: .
cdr3_aa: CASRRGGGTEAFF
cdr3_nt: TGTGCCTCTAGACGAGGTGGCGGCACTGAAGCTTTCTTT

j_call: TRBJ2-7
d_call: .
v_call: TRBV14
clone_size: .
cdr3_aa: CASSQELSPGYSYEQYF
cdr3_nt: TGTGCCAGCAGCCAAGAATTATCTCCGGGATACTCCTACGAGCAGTACTTC

j_call: TRBJ1-2
d_call: .
v_call: TRBV5-5
clone_size: .
cdr3_aa: CASSFGPDNYGYTF
cdr3_nt: TGTGCCAGCAGCTTCGGCCCCGACAACTATGGCTACACCTTC

j_call: TRBJ2-1
d_call: TRBD1
v_call: TRBV7-9
clone_size: .
cdr3_aa: CASSLVGQGNNEQFF
cdr3_nt: TGTGCCAGCAGCTTAGTTGGACAGGGCAACAATGAGCAGTTCTTC

j_call: TRBJ2-3
d_call: TRBD2
v_call: TRBV7-9
clone_size: .
cdr3_aa: CASSLAGGASTDTQYF
cdr3_nt: TGTGCCAGCAGCTTAGCGGGAGGGGCAAGCACAGATACGCAGTATTTT

j_call: TRBJ2-7
d_call: .
v_call: TRBV18
clone_size: .
cdr3_aa: CASSPDRPYEQYF
cdr3_nt: TGTGCCAGCTCACCTGACAGGCCCTACGAGCAGTACTTC

j_call: TRBJ1-2
d_call: .
v_call: TRBV19
clone_size: .
cdr3_aa: CASTKEDYGYTF
cdr3_nt: TGTGCCAGTACGAAGGAGGACTATGGCTACACCTTC

j_call: TRBJ2-7
d_call: .
v_call: TRBV10-1
clone_size: .
cdr3_aa: CASKPRVFCTYEQYF
cdr3_nt: TGCGCCAGCAAACCCCGGGTCTTCTGTACCTACGAGCAGTACTTC

j_call: TRBJ1-2
d_call: .
v_call: TRBV6-1
clone_size: .
cdr3_aa: CASTYRAGVTYGYTF
cdr3_nt: TGTGCCAGCACTTATAGGGCAGGGGTGACCTATGGCTACACCTTC

j_call: TRBJ2-7
d_call: TRBD1
v_call: TRBV7-2
clone_size: few
cdr3_aa: CASSFQGAVGDEQYF
cdr3_nt: TGTGCCAGCAGCTTCCAGGGGGCGGTAGGAGACGAGCAGTACTTC

j_call: TRBJ2-7
d_call: .
v_call: TRBV19
clone_size: .
cdr3_aa: CASRGPDETYEQYF
cdr3_nt: TGTGCCAGCCGGGGACCGGACGAAACCTACGAGCAGTACTTC

j_call: TRBJ1-5
d_call: .
v_call: TRBV7-2
clone_size: few
cdr3_aa: CASSLGGLDQPQHF
cdr3_nt: TGTGCCAGCAGCTTGGGGGGCCTCGATCAGCCCCAGCATTTT

j_call: TRBJ1-1
d_call: .
v_call: TRBV6-6
clone_size: .
cdr3_aa: CASSYSLNEPEAFF
cdr3_nt: TGTGCCAGCAGTTACTCCCTCAACGAGCCTGAAGCTTTCTTT

j_call: TRBJ1-6
d_call: .
v_call: TRBV30
clone_size: .
cdr3_aa: CACMAASYNSPLHF
cdr3_nt: TGTGCCTGTATGGCGGCCTCCTATAATTCACCCCTCCACTTT

j_call: TRBJ2-2
d_call: .
v_call: TRBV5-1
clone_size: .
cdr3_aa: CASNSGTQWAGELFF
cdr3_nt: TGCGCCAGCAATTCAGGGACACAGTGGGCCGGGGAGCTGTTTTTT

j_call: TRBJ2-7
d_call: .
v_call: TRBV6-7
clone_size: .
cdr3_aa: CASSYSIRVYEQYF
cdr3_nt: TGTGCCAGCAGTTACTCGATACGGGTCTACGAGCAGTACTTC

j_call: TRBJ1-3
d_call: .
v_call: TRBV25-1
clone_size: once
cdr3_aa: CASSLGHEGNTIYF
cdr3_nt: TGTGCCAGCAGCCTGGGGCATGAGGGAAACACCATATATTTT

j_call: TRBJ1-5
d_call: .
v_call: TRBV30
clone_size: few
cdr3_aa: CAWSEARDQPQHF
cdr3_nt: TGTGCCTGGTCGGAGGCCAGGGATCAGCCCCAGCATTTT

j_call: TRBJ1-2
d_call: .
v_call: TRBV21-1
clone_size: .
cdr3_aa: CASSKGWPGQGQNYGYTF
cdr3_nt: TGTGCCAGCAGCAAAGGATGGCCGGGGCAGGGCCAAAACTATGGCTACACCTTC

j_call: TRBJ1-5
d_call: TRBD1
v_call: TRBV27
clone_size: few
cdr3_aa: CASRPLGGGLGPQHF
cdr3_nt: TGTGCCAGCAGACCCTTAGGGGGCGGGCTTGGGCCCCAGCATTTT

j_call: TRBJ2-1
d_call: .
v_call: TRBV6-6
clone_size: .
cdr3_aa: CASSYSLEGGLWQFF
cdr3_nt: TGTGCCAGCAGTTACTCGTTGGAGGGGGGGCTGTGGCAGTTCTTC

j_call: TRBJ1-2
d_call: TRBD1
v_call: TRBV7-2
clone_size: .
cdr3_aa: CASSLSTDRVIAYGYTF
cdr3_nt: TGTGCCAGCAGCTTAAGCACGGACAGGGTCATTGCTTATGGCTACACCTTC

j_call: TRBJ2-3
d_call: TRBD2
v_call: TRBV30
clone_size: .
cdr3_aa: CAWMLSAGGFTDTQYF
cdr3_nt: TGTGCCTGGATGCTTTCGGCGGGGGGTTTCACAGATACGCAGTATTTT

j_call: TRBJ2-3
d_call: .
v_call: TRBV5-1
clone_size: .
cdr3_aa: CASSQGGGGAQDTQYF
cdr3_nt: TGCGCCAGCAGCCAGGGAGGAGGGGGGGCCCAAGATACGCAGTATTTT

j_call: TRBJ1-5
d_call: .
v_call: TRBV19
clone_size: .
cdr3_aa: CASSIDRRIGRGQPQHF
cdr3_nt: TGTGCCAGTAGTATAGATCGCCGTATAGGGAGGGGTCAGCCCCAGCATTTT

j_call: TRBJ2-5
d_call: .
v_call: TRBV10-1
clone_size: .
cdr3_aa: CASSPGGETQYF
cdr3_nt: TGCGCCAGCAGTCCAGGGGGGGAGACCCAGTACTTC

j_call: TRBJ2-7
d_call: .
v_call: TRBV4-3
clone_size: .
cdr3_aa: CASSQEFSFEQYF
cdr3_nt: TGCGCCAGCAGCCAAGAGTTCAGTTTCGAGCAGTACTTC

j_call: TRBJ2-7
d_call: TRBD2
v_call: TRBV7-9
clone_size: .
cdr3_aa: CASSTRGGSYEQYF
cdr3_nt: TGTGCCAGCAGCACACGGGGGGGCTCCTACGAGCAGTACTTC

j_call: TRBJ1-1
d_call: TRBD1
v_call: TRBV5-1
clone_size: .
cdr3_aa: CASTLRQGAEAFF
cdr3_nt: TGCGCCAGCACCCTCCGACAGGGCGCTGAAGCTTTCTTT

j_call: TRBJ2-2
d_call: TRBD1
v_call: TRBV5-1
clone_size: .
cdr3_aa: CASILGQGGTGELFF
cdr3_nt: TGCGCCAGCATCCTCGGACAGGGCGGGACCGGGGAGCTGTTTTTT

j_call: TRBJ1-1
d_call: .
v_call: TRBV7-9
clone_size: .
cdr3_aa: CASSFLGVGYGLNTEAFF
cdr3_nt: TGTGCCAGCAGCTTCCTGGGCGTGGGGTACGGGCTGAACACTGAAGCTTTCTTT

j_call: TRBJ2-7
d_call: .
v_call: TRBV2
clone_size: .
cdr3_aa: CASSERTGPYEQYF
cdr3_nt: TGTGCCAGCAGTGAACGGACCGGACCCTACGAGCAGTACTTC

j_call: TRBJ2-7
d_call: .
v_call: TRBV7-9
clone_size: .
cdr3_aa: CASSVYRSPYEQYF
cdr3_nt: TGTGCCAGCAGCGTATACAGGAGTCCCTACGAGCAGTACTTC

j_call: TRBJ1-6
d_call: .
v_call: TRBV19
clone_size: few
cdr3_aa: CASSIGRGDNSPLHF
cdr3_nt: TGTGCCAGTAGTATAGGCCGGGGAGATAATTCACCCCTCCACTTT

j_call: TRBJ1-3
d_call: .
v_call: TRBV30
clone_size: .
cdr3_aa: CAWEDVGNTIYF
cdr3_nt: TGTGCCTGGGAGGACGTCGGAAACACCATATATTTT

j_call: TRBJ2-5
d_call: .
v_call: TRBV6-5
clone_size: .
cdr3_aa: CASSPTQEAQYF
cdr3_nt: TGTGCCAGCAGTCCCACCCAAGAGGCCCAGTACTTC

j_call: TRBJ1-1
d_call: .
v_call: TRBV27
clone_size: few
cdr3_aa: CASSPRTALEAFF
cdr3_nt: TGTGCCAGCAGTCCAAGGACAGCCCTTGAAGCTTTCTTT

j_call: TRBJ2-1
d_call: .
v_call: TRBV27
clone_size: .
cdr3_aa: CASSFGGGRYNEQFF
cdr3_nt: TGTGCCAGCAGTTTTGGAGGGGGGAGGTACAATGAGCAGTTCTTC

j_call: TRBJ1-5
d_call: .
v_call: TRBV7-2
clone_size: .
cdr3_aa: CASSPETNSYQHF
cdr3_nt: TGTGCCAGCAGCCCGGAGACCAATTCGTATCAGCATTTT

j_call: TRBJ1-6
d_call: .
v_call: TRBV30
clone_size: .
cdr3_aa: CAWNLEPTYNSPLHF
cdr3_nt: TGTGCCTGGAATTTGGAACCCACCTATAATTCACCCCTCCACTTT

j_call: TRBJ2-3
d_call: TRBD2
v_call: TRBV7-9
clone_size: .
cdr3_aa: CASSQLAGGLTDTQYF
cdr3_nt: TGTGCCAGCAGCCAATTAGCGGGGGGGCTCACAGATACGCAGTATTTT

j_call: TRBJ2-1
d_call: .
v_call: TRBV11-2
clone_size: .
cdr3_aa: CASSPPSYNEQFF
cdr3_nt: TGTGCCAGCAGCCCACCGTCGTACAATGAGCAGTTCTTC

j_call: TRBJ2-7
d_call: .
v_call: TRBV29-1
clone_size: .
cdr3_aa: CSAGDTYEQYF
cdr3_nt: TGCAGCGCGGGGGACACCTACGAGCAGTACTTC

j_call: TRBJ2-7
d_call: .
v_call: TRBV6-5
clone_size: .
cdr3_aa: CASSSTFEAFYEQYF
cdr3_nt: TGTGCCAGCAGTTCCACCTTTGAGGCGTTCTACGAGCAGTACTTC

j_call: TRBJ1-1
d_call: .
v_call: TRBV18
clone_size: .
cdr3_aa: CASSPPTGGGRGAFF
cdr3_nt: TGTGCCAGCTCACCACCAACGGGAGGCGGTAGGGGAGCTTTCTTT

j_call: TRBJ2-5
d_call: TRBD2
v_call: TRBV5-6
clone_size: .
cdr3_aa: CASSYYPGLAAQETQYF
cdr3_nt: TGTGCCAGCAGCTATTACCCGGGACTAGCGGCCCAAGAGACCCAGTACTTC

j_call: TRBJ2-7
d_call: TRBD1
v_call: TRBV7-9
clone_size: .
cdr3_aa: CASSFQGAVGDEQYF
cdr3_nt: TGTGCCAGCAGCTTCCAGGGGGCGGTAGGAGACGAGCAGTACTTC

j_call: TRBJ2-2
d_call: .
v_call: TRBV11-3
clone_size: .
cdr3_aa: CASSSPFGVNTGELFF
cdr3_nt: TGTGCCAGCAGCTCCCCATTCGGGGTGAACACCGGGGAGCTGTTTTTT

j_call: TRBJ2-3
d_call: TRBD2
v_call: TRBV4-2
clone_size: .
cdr3_aa: CASSQDGAGGTDTQYF
cdr3_nt: TGTGCCAGCAGCCAAGATGGAGCGGGGGGGACAGATACGCAGTATTTT

j_call: TRBJ1-5
d_call: .
v_call: TRBV19
clone_size: .
cdr3_aa: CASTLLEGGGNQPQHF
cdr3_nt: TGTGCCAGTACCCTTTTAGAGGGGGGAGGCAATCAGCCCCAGCATTTT

j_call: TRBJ2-5
d_call: .
v_call: TRBV27
clone_size: once
cdr3_aa: CATKPLDFLGTQYF
cdr3_nt: TGTGCCACAAAGCCATTGGACTTCCTAGGGACCCAGTACTTC

j_call: TRBJ1-1
d_call: TRBD1
v_call: TRBV7-2
clone_size: .
cdr3_aa: CASRPQGALNTEAFF
cdr3_nt: TGTGCCAGCAGACCACAGGGGGCGTTGAACACTGAAGCTTTCTTT

j_call: TRBJ1-4
d_call: .
v_call: TRBV5-1
clone_size: .
cdr3_aa: CASSLEAGGEKLFF
cdr3_nt: TGCGCCAGCAGCTTGGAGGCAGGTGGGGAAAAACTGTTTTTT